Each of the 5 T cell receptor beta chains below was sequenced from the same sample in a study of shared clonotypes between healthy human individuals. The assay was immunoSEQ multiplex PCR, and TCRdb's table has in-frame clones only and misses some. The table records about 1,500,000 clones, more than 95% of them present only once. The source material was naive CD4+ T cells sorted from blood. Sample subset: CD45RA+ positively selected. The receptor source for this set is a man aged 25 to 40 in good health.

The chain employs TRBV6-5 and TRBJ2-5; perhaps TRBD2 as D (5 bases). The ends were cut back, 1 base at V and 7 bases at J, with 19 bases in the middle. Germline assignment: CDR1 MNHEY and CDR2 SVGAGI. This CDR3 has 16 amino acids. CDR3 protein: CASSYLVNSGIGTQYF. The CDR3 region has the DNA TGTGCCAGCAGTTACTTGGTTAACAGCGGCATCGGGACCCAGTACTTC.

CDR3 DNA: TGTGCCAGCAGCAGGGGACAGGGGGCCTACGAGCAGTACTTC. This codes for CASSRGQGAYEQYF. This sequence joins TRBV9 and TRBJ2-7; TRBD1 matches 11 bases. This CDR3 region has 14 residues. The V gene end was trimmed by 4 bases and the J gene end by 2 bases; junction bases not matched to a gene: 2. Germline assignment: CDR1 SGDLS and CDR2 YYNGEE.

V usage is TRBV11-2 and J usage is TRBJ1-3; 8 nucleotides align to TRBD1. The V and J ends lost 8 bases and 1 base, in that order; junction bases with no gene match: 7. Germline V gene data show CDR1 as SGHAT and CDR2 as FQNNGV. This CDR3 region has 15 residues. DNA of the CDR3: TGTGCCAGCGGTCGCCGACAGGGGTCTGGAAACACCATATATTTT. Protein product: CASGRRQGSGNTIYF.

Here the CDR3 reads CASSQDQIKAAFF. The DNA for the CDR3 is TGTGCCAGCAGCCAAGACCAGATCAAGGCAGCTTTCTTT. This chain links TRBV14 with TRBJ1-1; D is unclear. From germline, CDR1 is SGHDN and CDR2 FVKESK. V was shortened by 0 bases and J by 10 bases, with 12 bases between the two germline ends. This CDR3 has 13 amino acids.

The V and J genes are TRBV29-1 and TRBJ2-7, with TRBD1 matching over 9 bases. Germline V gene lookup returns CDR1 SQVTM and CDR2 ANQGSEA. V shed 1 base, J shed 6 bases, and the junction held 7 bases outside the gene matches. CDR3 size: 14 residues. CDR3 sequence reads: CSVEGTGVQGEQYF. The CDR3 nucleotides are TGCAGCGTTGAAGGGACAGGGGTCCAAGGCGAGCAGTACTTC.